This T cell receptor (beta chain) comes out of a study of T cell changes during pregnancy in multiple sclerosis. This clone was seen only once. CDR3 length equals 14 residues. Unmatched junction bases numbered 8, after V lost 7 bases and J lost 6 bases. Germline lookup yields CDR1 SGHDT and CDR2 YYEEEE. Repertoires were generated with immunoSEQ multiplex PCR, while TCRdb's copy carries only in-frame clones and drops some. The sample includes around 84,000 clones, around 94% of them seen just once. This receptor was identified in a female donor in good health, enrolled as a control in a pregnancy study. This sequence joins TRBV5-6 and TRBJ2-3, with TRBD2 matching 10 bases. The starting material was peripheral blood, obtained in the second trimester of pregnancy. CDR3 sequence reads: CASLLAGGEDTQYF. Written as DNA, the CDR3 is TGTGCCAGCCTCTTAGCGGGAGGCGAGGATACGCAGTATTTT.